A single sample is the source of the 21 T cell receptor beta chains below, sequenced in a study of T cell changes during pregnancy in multiple sclerosis. Using immunoSEQ multiplex PCR, the repertoire was profiled, and TCRdb retains in-frame clones only, with some absent. The sample consists of some 71,000 clones, 92% of them appearing once. This specimen was peripheral blood, taken after pregnancy. Receptors originate from a female donor with multiple sclerosis, enrolled in a pregnancy study.

This clone was observed a few times. The chain recombines TRBV9 with TRBJ1-1; a possible D gene is TRBD1 (5 bases). Germline CDR1 reads SGDLS; CDR2 reads YYNGEE. Trimming removed 4 bases at V and 1 base at J, with 14 bases between. The CDR3 is 15 residues long. CDR3 residues: CASSPLGLWNTEAFF. DNA for the CDR3: TGTGCCAGCAGCCCCCTGGGACTGTGGAACACTGAAGCTTTCTTT.

V and J are TRBV11-3 and TRBJ2-7, with TRBD2 identical over 10 bases. The CDR3 totals 14 residues. V lost 5 bases to trimming and J lost 3 bases; unmatched junction nucleotides: 4. Germline-derived CDR1 and CDR2 are SGHNT and YENEEA. CDR3 nucleotides: TGTGCCAGCAGCGCTAGCGGGAGTGTCTACGAGCAGTACTTC. Translating gives CASSASGSVYEQYF.

V gene TRBV30 combines with J gene TRBJ2-4; the D gene is possibly TRBD2 (5 bases). Looked up from germline, CDR1 is GTSNPN and CDR2 is SVGIG (reference sequence). V lost 1 base and J lost 7, with 8 bases in between. This CDR3 is 12 amino acids long. CDR3 DNA sequence: TGTGCCTGGAGTGAAAGCGGTAACATTCAGTACTTC. Protein sequence: CAWSESGNIQYF.

The V call is TRBV7-9, the J call TRBJ2-7, with 9 nucleotides matching TRBD1. Germline V gene data show CDR1 as SEHNR and CDR2 as FQNEAQ (reference sequence). This CDR3 region has 15 residues. Germline trimming cut 5 bases from V and 4 bases from J; bases unmatched to any gene: 9. Here the CDR3 reads CASSALGQGRYEQYF. DNA of the CDR3: TGTGCCAGCAGCGCGTTGGGACAGGGAAGATACGAGCAGTACTTC.

V usage is TRBV7-9 and J usage is TRBJ2-7, with 10 bases matching TRBD1. V lost 1 base, J lost 5 bases, and 5 bases stayed unmatched. Germline CDR1 reads SEHNR; CDR2 reads FQNEAQ (reference sequence). There are 15 residues in the CDR3. CDR3 region: CASSLGRTGGNEQYF. In DNA, the CDR3 is TGTGCCAGCAGCTTAGGAAGGACAGGGGGGAACGAGCAGTACTTC.

This chain links TRBV2 with TRBJ2-2; the D is unclear. Germline V gene sequence: CDR1 SNHLY, CDR2 FYNNEI. The CDR3 covers 13 residues. Trimming left V 5 bases short and J 1 base short, with 5 bases between. CDR3 in DNA: TGTGCCAGCAGTCCAGTGAACACCGGGGAGCTGTTTTTT. Protein sequence: CASSPVNTGELFF.

The chain recombines TRBV18 with TRBJ1-3, with D perhaps TRBD1 (6 bases). Per the germline V gene, CDR1 is KGHSH and CDR2 is LQKENI. With 3 bases removed from V and 2 bases from J, the gap between germline ends came to 11 bases. The CDR3 extends over 15 amino acids. CDR3 region: CASSPDRQAGNTIYF. The CDR3 DNA is TGTGCCAGCTCACCCGACAGGCAGGCTGGAAACACCATATATTTT.

V is TRBV14 and J is TRBJ2-5; D may be TRBD2 (5 bases). This CDR3 has 14 amino acids. Per the germline V gene, CDR1 is SGHDN and CDR2 is FVKESK. Trimming took 7 bases from V and 4 from J, leaving 16 bases between them. CDR3 nucleotide sequence: TGTGCCAGCACCAAAGGGAGTTCAGGAGAGACCCAGTACTTC. It encodes CASTKGSSGETQYF.

The rearrangement uses TRBV6-5 and TRBJ1-2; 8 nucleotides line up with TRBD1. Germline values: CDR1 MNHEY, CDR2 SVGAGI. The V segment lost 1 base and the J segment 6 bases; nucleotides outside the gene matches: 1. This CDR3 region has 13 residues. CDR3 protein: CASSYWTGNGYTF. CDR3 in DNA: TGTGCCAGCAGTTACTGGACAGGGAATGGCTACACCTTC.

This clone has only one observation. The chain joins TRBV10-3 to TRBJ2-5, with D hard to call. V gave up 0 bases and J gave up 5 bases, with 16 bases separating them. Germline V gives CDR1 ENHRY, CDR2 SYGVKD. This CDR3 comprises 16 residues. DNA of the CDR3: TGTGCCATCAGTGAGTCGAAGGTTACGGGTTTCGAGACCCAGTACTTC. Translated, it gives CAISESKVTGFETQYF.

CDR3 bases: TGTGCCAGCTCCCCGGACAGGGGTGCTGGCTACACCTTC. This translates into CASSPDRGAGYTF. The rearrangement joins TRBV18 to TRBJ1-2; 9 bases align to TRBD1. The CDR3 has 13 residues. Germline CDR1 and CDR2: KGHSH and LQKENI. Trimming at V came to 6 bases and at J to 7 bases, leaving 6 bases not matched to a gene.

The V gene is TRBV2, the J gene TRBJ2-7; 7 nucleotides align to TRBD2. The CDR3 has 12 amino acids. Germline V gene lookup returns CDR1 SNHLY and CDR2 FYNNEI. The V and J ends lost 5 bases and 6 bases, in that order; junction bases with no gene match: 4. The CDR3 nucleotides are TGTGCCAGCAGTCAGACTAGCCTCGAGCAGTACTTC. Protein: CASSQTSLEQYF. The whole variable domain, filled in from reference TRBV2 and TRBJ2-7, reads EPEVTQTPSHQVTQMGQEVILRCVPISNHLYFYWYRQILGQKVEFLVSFYNNEISEKSEIFDDQFSVERPDGSNFTLKIRSTKLEDSAMYFCASSQTSLEQYFGPGTRLTVT.

This clone came up once. The rearrangement uses TRBV30 and TRBJ2-7; TRBD1 is a possible D gene (5 bases). V was trimmed by 4 bases and J by 4 bases, leaving 17 bases between them. The length of the CDR3 is 14 residues. Germline lookup yields CDR1 GTSNPN and CDR2 SVGIG (reference sequence). CDR3 DNA sequence: TGTGCCTGGACCCTAGGGGATGGGGTATACGAGCAGTACTTC. Encoded protein: CAWTLGDGVYEQYF.

The chain recombines TRBV6-5 with TRBJ1-1; perhaps TRBD1 as D (5 bases). CDR1 is MNHEY and CDR2 is SVGAGI in the germline V gene. Between the trimmed V and J ends, which lost 7 bases and 7 bases, there was a span of 10 bases. The CDR3 is made up of 11 amino acids. The CDR3 DNA reads as TGTGCCAGCACCCGGGGGGGTGAAGCTTTCTTT. As protein: CASTRGGEAFF.

In its sample, this clone was seen a few times. The chain carries TRBV7-6 and TRBJ2-7, with a possible D match to TRBD2 (6 bases). V lost 4 bases and J lost 3, with 19 bases in between. Per germline, CDR1 SGHVS and CDR2 FNYEAQ. This CDR3 is 16 amino acids long. The DNA of the CDR3 is TGTGCCAGCAGCTACGGGGGTCGGGAGTTGATCTACGAGCAGTACTTC. Residues: CASSYGGRELIYEQYF.

V usage is TRBV9 and J usage is TRBJ1-1, with D perhaps TRBD1 (6 bases). Germline V lookup: CDR1 SGDLS, CDR2 YYNGEE. This CDR3 comprises 15 residues. V lost 6 bases to trimming and J lost 0 bases, with 15 bases between them. The CDR3 spells CASKATGGMNTEAFF. The CDR3 region has the DNA TGTGCCAGCAAAGCGACAGGAGGCATGAACACTGAAGCTTTCTTT.

This clone was seen just once. V gene TRBV28 combines with J gene TRBJ2-1; no firm D call. The CDR3 sequence is 13 residues long. Trimming cost V 5 bases and J 10 bases, with 15 bases left between them. Germline CDR1 reads MDHEN; CDR2 reads SYDVKM. This chain's CDR3 is CASSDRPFGEQFF. The DNA for the CDR3 is TGTGCCAGCAGTGATCGACCTTTCGGGGAGCAGTTCTTC.

V gene TRBV10-3 combines with J gene TRBJ2-1, with 8 positions matching TRBD1. This CDR3 region has 14 residues. Germline loops: CDR1 ENHRY, CDR2 SYGVKD. V lost 5 bases to trimming and J lost 4 bases; unmatched junction nucleotides: 4. The CDR3 coding sequence is TGTGCCATCAGTAGGACAGGGACATACAATGAGCAGTTCTTC. Translation: CAISRTGTYNEQFF.

V is TRBV5-4 and J is TRBJ1-2, with 7 bases lining up with TRBD1. Germline CDR1 is SGHNT and CDR2 is YYREEE (reference sequence). The CDR3 runs to 13 residues. Trimming at V came to 4 bases and at J to 5 bases, leaving 5 bases not matched to a gene. This CDR3 reads CASSEGTDYGYTF. The CDR3 coding sequence is TGTGCCAGCAGCGAAGGGACAGATTATGGCTACACCTTC.

The V gene is TRBV6-1, the J gene TRBJ1-6; 9 bases fit TRBD1. The CDR3 runs 15 residues. V was pared by 7 bases and J by 7 bases, with 8 bases of the junction left unmatched. CDR1 is MNHNS, CDR2 SASEGT, per germline. CDR3 nucleotides: TGTGCCAGCACCTCCGAGGACAGGGGCAATTCACCCCTCCACTTT. This encodes CASTSEDRGNSPLHF.

V is TRBV10-1 and J is TRBJ2-5; maybe TRBD2 (5 bases). From germline, CDR1 is WNHNN and CDR2 SYGVQD (reference sequence). The CDR3 extends over 14 amino acids. Trimming pared 0 bases from V and 4 bases from J, leaving 9 bases between. CDR3 protein: CASSESTRGETQYF. The CDR3 region has the DNA TGCGCCAGCAGTGAGTCGACTCGGGGAGAGACCCAGTACTTC.